The next 7 T cell receptor beta chains were all read from a single sample in a study of T cell responses to AZD1222 COVID-19 vaccine. Here immunoSEQ multiplex PCR was the method, and the copy in TCRdb shows in-frame clones only, minus some. The repertoire holds 120,000 to 150,000 clones, with roughly four fifths as singletons. The sequencing used peripheral blood, collected on day 0 of MenACWY control vaccination. These receptor sequences come from an adult in good health.

The gene calls are TRBV18 and TRBJ1-2; TRBD1 aligns across 9 bases. The V segment lost 3 bases and the J segment 5 bases; nucleotides outside the gene matches: 13. Per germline, CDR1 KGHSH and CDR2 LQKENI. CDR3 size: 17 residues. CDR3 sequence (DNA): TGTGCCAGCTCACCGTCCCTTCTTGACAGGGGGGCTTATGGCTACACCTTC. This translates into CASSPSLLDRGAYGYTF.

The genes are TRBV6-5 and TRBJ1-5, with no clear D. The germline gives CDR1 MNHEY, CDR2 SVGAGI. Trimming shortened V by 6 bases and J by 3 bases, and 6 bases separated the two germline ends. The CDR3 covers 12 residues. CDR3 protein: CASSRLNQPQHF. The CDR3 DNA sequence: TGTGCCAGCAGCCGCCTCAATCAGCCCCAGCATTTT.

This chain links TRBV24-1 with TRBJ1-4; D is ambiguous. Germline V CDR1 and CDR2: KGHDR, SFDVKD. There are 15 residues in the CDR3. Trimming took off 9 bases at V and 2 bases at J, with 15 bases between the two ends. Written as DNA, the CDR3 is TGTGCCACCTTTGGAGTCTACGGTACTAATGAAAAACTGTTTTTT. This codes for CATFGVYGTNEKLFF.

This chain links TRBV6-5 with TRBJ2-7, with D possibly being TRBD1 or TRBD2 (6 bases each). Germline values: CDR1 MNHEY, CDR2 SVGAGI. The CDR3 runs to 13 residues. Trimming removed 6 bases at V and 2 bases at J, with 11 bases between. The DNA of the CDR3 is TGTGCCAGCAGGGGGGGACACCCCTACGAGCAGTACGTC. This translates into CASRGGHPYEQYV.

This chain connects TRBV5-8 to TRBJ2-7; D remains unclear. Germline assignment: CDR1 SGHTS and CDR2 YDEGEE. The CDR3 is 14 residues long. V gave up 2 bases and J gave up 0 bases, with 9 bases separating them. This chain's CDR3 is CASSLGGFSYEQYV. Written as DNA, the CDR3 is TGTGCCAGCAGCTTAGGTGGATTCTCCTACGAGCAGTACGTC.

This clone occurred once. V usage is TRBV19 and J usage is TRBJ2-6; the D is unclear. Germline V gene lookup returns CDR1 LNHDA and CDR2 SQIVND (reference sequence). This CDR3 comprises 16 residues. With 3 bases removed from V and 2 bases from J, the gap between germline ends came to 11 bases. CDR3 protein: CASSILRVTGANVLTF. CDR3 in DNA: TGTGCCAGTAGTATTCTTCGAGTTACTGGGGCCAACGTCCTGACTTTC.

This clone showed up just once. The chain carries TRBV10-3 and TRBJ1-5; TRBD1 matches at 12 bases. Unmatched junction bases numbered 3, after V lost 8 bases and J lost 1 base. This CDR3 is built from 15 residues. Looked up from germline, CDR1 is ENHRY and CDR2 is SYGVKD. CDR3 nucleotide sequence: TGTGCCATCGGGACAGGGGGCGCGAGCAATCAGCCCCAGCATTTT. Translating gives CAIGTGGASNQPQHF.